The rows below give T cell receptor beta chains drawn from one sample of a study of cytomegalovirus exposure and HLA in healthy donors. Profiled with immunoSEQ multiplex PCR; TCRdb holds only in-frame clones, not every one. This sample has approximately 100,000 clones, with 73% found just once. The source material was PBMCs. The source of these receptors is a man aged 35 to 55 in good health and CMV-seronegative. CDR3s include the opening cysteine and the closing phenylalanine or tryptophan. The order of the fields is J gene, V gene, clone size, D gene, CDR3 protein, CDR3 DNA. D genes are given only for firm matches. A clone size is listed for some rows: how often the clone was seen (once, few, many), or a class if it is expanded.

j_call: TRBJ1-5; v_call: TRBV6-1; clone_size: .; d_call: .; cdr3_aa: CASSEMWGGGNQPQHF; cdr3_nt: TGTGCCAGCAGTGAAATGTGGGGAGGGGGCAATCAGCCCCAGCATTTT
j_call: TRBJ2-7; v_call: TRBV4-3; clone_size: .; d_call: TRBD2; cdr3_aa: CASSPDPGGGPYEQYF; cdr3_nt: TGCGCCAGCAGCCCAGACCCGGGGGGGGGCCCCTACGAGCAGTACTTC
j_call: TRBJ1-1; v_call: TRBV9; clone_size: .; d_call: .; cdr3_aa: CASSGGGTTEAFF; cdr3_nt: TGTGCCAGCAGCGGGGGGGGGACCACTGAAGCTTTCTTT
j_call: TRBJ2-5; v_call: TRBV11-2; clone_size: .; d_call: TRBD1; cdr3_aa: CASMTGGFQETQYF; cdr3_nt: TGTGCCAGCATGACAGGGGGCTTTCAAGAGACCCAGTACTTC
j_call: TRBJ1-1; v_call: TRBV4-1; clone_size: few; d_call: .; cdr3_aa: CASSQDRNTEAFF; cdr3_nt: TGCGCCAGCAGCCAGGACAGAAACACTGAAGCTTTCTTT
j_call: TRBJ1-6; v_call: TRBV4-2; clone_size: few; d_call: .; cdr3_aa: CASSQVGDSPLHF; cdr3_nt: TGTGCCAGCAGCCAAGTAGGGGATTCACCCCTCCACTTT
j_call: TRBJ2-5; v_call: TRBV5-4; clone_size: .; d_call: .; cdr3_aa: CASSPGLQETQYF; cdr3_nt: TGTGCCAGCAGCCCGGGACTTCAAGAGACCCAGTACTTC
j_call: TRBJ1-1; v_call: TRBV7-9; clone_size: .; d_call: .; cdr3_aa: CASSAQMNTEAFF; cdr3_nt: TGTGCCAGCAGCGCCCAGATGAACACTGAAGCTTTCTTT
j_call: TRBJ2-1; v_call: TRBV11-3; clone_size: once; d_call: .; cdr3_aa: CASSLSGSGYNEQFF; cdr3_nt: TGTGCCAGCAGCTTATCGGGCTCGGGGTACAATGAGCAGTTCTTC
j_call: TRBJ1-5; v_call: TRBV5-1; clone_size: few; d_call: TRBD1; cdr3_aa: CASSPQGGGNQPQHF; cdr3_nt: TGCGCCAGCAGCCCTCAGGGGGGCGGCAATCAGCCCCAGCATTTT
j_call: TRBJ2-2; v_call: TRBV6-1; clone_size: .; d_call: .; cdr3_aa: CASSPQDTGELFF; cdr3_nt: TGTGCCAGCAGTCCGCAGGACACCGGGGAGCTGTTTTTT
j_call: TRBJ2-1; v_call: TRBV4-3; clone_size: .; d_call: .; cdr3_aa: CASSQDWGPNEQFF; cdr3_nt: TGCGCCAGCAGCCAAGATTGGGGGCCCAATGAGCAGTTCTTC
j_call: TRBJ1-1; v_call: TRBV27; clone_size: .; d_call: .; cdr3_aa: CASSLGFGAPNAEAFF; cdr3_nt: TGTGCCAGCAGTTTGGGGTTTGGGGCACCCAACGCTGAAGCTTTCTTT
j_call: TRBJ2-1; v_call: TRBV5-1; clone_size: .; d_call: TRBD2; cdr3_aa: CASSSVTSGGANEQFF; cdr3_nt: TGCGCCAGCAGCTCCGTGACTAGCGGGGGGGCAAATGAGCAGTTCTTC
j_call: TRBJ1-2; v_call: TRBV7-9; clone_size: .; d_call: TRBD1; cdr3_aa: CASSPIVAGGGGYTF; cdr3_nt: TGTGCCAGCAGCCCGATTGTGGCAGGGGGAGGTGGCTACACCTTC
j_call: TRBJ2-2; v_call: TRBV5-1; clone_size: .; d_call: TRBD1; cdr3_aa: CASSLGQGNGELFF; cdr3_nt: TGCGCCAGCAGCCTGGGACAGGGTAACGGGGAGCTGTTTTTT
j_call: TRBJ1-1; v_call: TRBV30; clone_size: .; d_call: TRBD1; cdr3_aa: CAWSVLDRDAEAFF; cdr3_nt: TGTGCCTGGAGTGTACTTGACAGGGACGCTGAAGCTTTCTTT
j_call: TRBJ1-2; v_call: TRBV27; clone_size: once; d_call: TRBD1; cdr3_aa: CASRTGESGYTF; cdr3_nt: TGTGCCAGCAGAACAGGGGAAAGTGGCTACACCTTC
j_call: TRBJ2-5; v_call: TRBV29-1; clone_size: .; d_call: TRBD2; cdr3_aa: CSVSGGPETQYF; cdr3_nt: TGCAGCGTCAGCGGGGGACCCGAGACCCAGTACTTC
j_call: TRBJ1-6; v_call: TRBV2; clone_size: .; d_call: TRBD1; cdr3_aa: CASTLGQGLNSPLHF; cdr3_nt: TGTGCCAGCACCTTAGGACAGGGACTTAATTCACCCCTCCACTTT
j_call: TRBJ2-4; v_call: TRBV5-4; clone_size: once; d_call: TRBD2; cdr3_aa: CASSLQRGAEKNIQYF; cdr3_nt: TGTGCCAGCAGCTTGCAGCGGGGGGCCGAAAAAAACATTCAGTACTTC
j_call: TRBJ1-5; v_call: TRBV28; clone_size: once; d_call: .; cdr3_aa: CASSHPLRSNQPQHF; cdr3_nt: TGTGCCAGCAGCCACCCCCTACGGAGCAATCAGCCCCAGCATTTT
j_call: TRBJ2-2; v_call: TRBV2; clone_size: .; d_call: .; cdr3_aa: CASNPDRSTGELFF; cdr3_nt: TGTGCCAGCAACCCAGACAGGTCTACCGGGGAGCTGTTTTTT
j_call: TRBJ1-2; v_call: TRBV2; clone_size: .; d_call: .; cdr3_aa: CASSEQRRYGYTF; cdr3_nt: TGTGCCAGCAGTGAACAGAGGAGGTATGGCTACACCTTC
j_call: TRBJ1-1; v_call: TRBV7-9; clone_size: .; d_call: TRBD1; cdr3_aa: CASSLVPGQEMNTEAFF; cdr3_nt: TGTGCCAGCAGCTTAGTCCCGGGACAGGAGATGAACACTGAAGCTTTCTTT
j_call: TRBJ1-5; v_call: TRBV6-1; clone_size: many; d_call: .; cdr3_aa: CASKLDRSNQPQHF; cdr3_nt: TGTGCCAGCAAGCTTGACAGGAGCAATCAGCCCCAGCATTTT
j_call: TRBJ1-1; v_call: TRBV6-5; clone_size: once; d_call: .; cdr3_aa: CASREGGVNTEAFF; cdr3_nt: TGTGCCAGCAGGGAGGGGGGGGTGAACACTGAAGCTTTCTTT
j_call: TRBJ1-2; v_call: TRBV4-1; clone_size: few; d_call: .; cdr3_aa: CASSQDRGAGYYGYTF; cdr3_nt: TGCGCCAGCAGCCAAGATAGGGGCGCGGGATACTATGGCTACACCTTC
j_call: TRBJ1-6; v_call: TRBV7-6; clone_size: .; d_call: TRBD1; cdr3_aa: CASSLEGASPLHF; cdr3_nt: TGTGCCAGCAGCTTAGAGGGGGCTTCACCCCTCCACTTT
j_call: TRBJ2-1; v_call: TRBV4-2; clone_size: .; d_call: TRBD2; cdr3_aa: CASSQRTSGGIYNEQFF; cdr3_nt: TGTGCCAGCAGCCAAAGGACTAGCGGGGGGATTTACAATGAGCAGTTCTTC
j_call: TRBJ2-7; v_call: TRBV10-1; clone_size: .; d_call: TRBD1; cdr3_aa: CAMDRSSYEQYF; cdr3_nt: TGCGCCATGGACAGGAGCTCCTACGAGCAGTACTTC
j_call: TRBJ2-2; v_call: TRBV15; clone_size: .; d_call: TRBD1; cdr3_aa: CATSRDRGRAGELFF; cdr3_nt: TGTGCCACCAGCAGAGACAGGGGGCGGGCCGGGGAGCTGTTTTTT
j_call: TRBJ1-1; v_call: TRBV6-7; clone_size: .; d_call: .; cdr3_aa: CASRGSDSRPMNTEAFF; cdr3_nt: TGTGCCAGCAGAGGATCAGACAGTCGCCCCATGAACACTGAAGCTTTCTTT
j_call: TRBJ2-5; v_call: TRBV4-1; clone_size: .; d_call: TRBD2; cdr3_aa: CASSPGAAGGRAETQYF; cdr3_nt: TGCGCCAGCAGCCCCGGGGCTGCGGGGGGGCGAGCGGAGACCCAGTACTTC
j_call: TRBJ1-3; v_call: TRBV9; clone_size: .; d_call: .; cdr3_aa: CASSPGSGNTIYF; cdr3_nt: TGTGCCAGCAGCCCCGGTTCCGGAAACACCATATATTTT
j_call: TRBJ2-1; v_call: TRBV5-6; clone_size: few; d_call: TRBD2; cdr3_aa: CASSLGVTSAYNEQFF; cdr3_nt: TGTGCCAGCAGCTTGGGGGTGACTAGCGCGTACAATGAGCAGTTCTTC
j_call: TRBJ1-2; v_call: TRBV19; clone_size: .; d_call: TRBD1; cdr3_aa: CASSRQGVHGYTF; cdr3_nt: TGTGCCAGTAGTCGACAGGGGGTCCATGGCTACACCTTC
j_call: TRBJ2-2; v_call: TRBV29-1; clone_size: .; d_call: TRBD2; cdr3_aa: CSVLAGGYTNTGELFF; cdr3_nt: TGCAGCGTGCTAGCGGGGGGCTACACGAACACCGGGGAGCTGTTTTTT